These 21 T cell receptor beta chains share one sample of origin, sequenced in a study of T cell repertoires in cytomegalovirus infection. Using its own MiXCR run on the reads, TCRdb lists one record per CDR3 protein. The sample holds about 570,000 distinct CDR3 sequences, 40% seen once. Antigen specificity for these receptors is unknown. The sequences come from cultured PBMCs, collected from culture after CMV antigen stimulation. The receptors originated from a human donor in good health (CMV status not recorded). Some clones in this sample may be carry-over from other donors' samples.

The chain is built from TRBV11-3 and TRBJ2-1; TRBD2 matches 9 bases. The J segment lost 7 bases and the V segment lost 0 bases, leaving 7 bases of the junction unmatched. The CDR3 sequence is 16 residues long. In germline, CDR1 is SGHNT, CDR2 YENEEA. The DNA of the CDR3 is TGTGCCAGCAGCTTAGAGCGCGGGGGGGATGAGAATGAGCAGTTCTTC. Residues: CASSLERGGDENEQFF.

V and J are TRBV12-3 or TRBV12-4 and TRBJ1-1; no clear D gene. The V and J ends lost 3 bases and 8 bases respectively, with 10 bases between them. The length of the CDR3 is 12 residues. For the CDR3, the DNA is TGTGCCAGCAGTTTGGTCGTACAGGAAGCTTTCTTT. Its translation: CASSLVVQEAFF.

This clonotype came up a few times. The V and J genes are TRBV6-1 and TRBJ1-1, with TRBD1 matching 9 bases. This CDR3 has 13 residues. After removal of 8 bases from V and 6 bases from J, the junction contained 7 bases not matched to a gene. Germline V CDR1 and CDR2: MNHNS, SASEGT. The CDR3 reads CASSGTGHSEAFF. The CDR3 coding sequence is TGTGCCAGCTCCGGGACAGGGCACTCTGAAGCTTTCTTT.

In this sample, this clonotype turned up a few times. V is TRBV7-2 and J is TRBJ1-2, with D maybe TRBD1 (5 bases). Deletions cut 2 bases from V and 4 bases from J, with 8 bases between. This CDR3 is built from 13 residues. Germline V lookup: CDR1 SGHTA, CDR2 FQGNSA. CDR3 coding DNA: TGTGCCAGCAGCTTAATACAGGCCTATGGCTACACCTTC. This codes for CASSLIQAYGYTF.

A few counts support this clonotype. The CDR3, as DNA: TGCAGTGCTAGAGAGACTAGCGGGTCCAATGAGCAGTTCTTC. Its protein is CSARETSGSNEQFF. The gene calls are TRBV20-1 and TRBJ2-1; 10 bases map to TRBD2. Germline CDR1 DFQATT, CDR2 SNEGSKA (reference sequence). The CDR3 is 14 amino acids. J was trimmed by 6 bases and V by 0 bases; bases with no gene match: 2.

This clonotype was seen only a few times. The V gene is TRBV5-1, the J gene TRBJ2-1; D remains ambiguous. Trimming took 1 base from V and 9 from J, leaving 14 bases between them. This CDR3 is built from 14 residues. Looked up from germline, CDR1 is SGHRS and CDR2 is YFSETQ. For the CDR3, the DNA is TGCGCCAGCAGCTTGCAGGCAGCCCACAGTGAGCAGTTCTTC. Its translation: CASSLQAAHSEQFF.

V gene TRBV7-8 combines with J gene TRBJ1-2; D is uncertain. Looked up from germline, CDR1 is SGHVS and CDR2 is FQNEAQ. Trimming removed 1 base at V and 3 bases at J, with 6 bases between. This CDR3 spans 13 amino acids. The CDR3 coding sequence is TGTGCCAGCAGCTTAGTACCAGACTATGGCTACACCTTC. Translation: CASSLVPDYGYTF.

The chain uses TRBV6-2 or TRBV6-3 and TRBJ1-4; no clear D. The CDR3 runs 16 residues. Trimming stripped 4 bases from V and 2 bases from J, with 14 bases between. CDR1 MNHEY and CDR2 SVGEGT come from the germline V gene. CDR3 amino acids: CASSSSTWKTNEKLFF. The CDR3 DNA is TGTGCCAGCAGTTCCTCCACTTGGAAGACTAATGAAAAACTGTTTTTT.

V and J are TRBV20-1 and TRBJ2-3, with D hard to call. The CDR3 has 15 residues. Per germline, CDR1 DFQATT and CDR2 SNEGSKA (reference sequence). V dropped 3 bases and J dropped 5 bases, with 18 bases sitting between them. The CDR3 loop is CSASWWARKRDTQYF. The CDR3 bases are TGCAGTGCTAGTTGGTGGGCCAGAAAGAGAGATACGCAGTATTTT.

This clonotype was detected a few times. In DNA form, the CDR3 reads TGTGCCAGCAGCCGGGACTACCTTTGGGACCTAGGGACCCAGTACTTC. Protein: CASSRDYLWDLGTQYF. This chain connects TRBV7-8 to TRBJ2-5, with 7 bases identical to TRBD2. This CDR3 has 16 amino acids. CDR1 is SGHVS, CDR2 FQNEAQ, per germline. V lost 5 bases and J lost 7; bases outside the gene matches: 16.

The rearrangement uses TRBV6-6 and TRBJ2-2, with TRBD1 matching 9 bases. Losses at the gene ends were 6 bases for V and 2 bases for J; bases not matched to a gene: 13. The CDR3 sequence is 18 residues long. Germline V gives CDR1 MNHNY, CDR2 SVGAGI (reference sequence). CDR3 DNA: TGTGCCAGCAGAAAGGGACAGGGTGGCGGGATTAACACCGGGGAGCTGTTTTTT. It translates to CASRKGQGGGINTGELFF.

The chain combines TRBV5-3 with TRBJ1-1, with 7 bases that match TRBD1. TRBV5-3 belongs to the ORF category, with a function that is uncertain. The CDR3 spans 18 residues. J lost 11 bases, V lost 2 bases, and 24 bases had no gene match. CDR3 in amino acids: CARSFMYRPRQGQHRAFF. CDR3 sequence (DNA): TGTGCCAGAAGCTTTATGTACCGCCCAAGACAGGGACAACACCGGGCTTTCTTT.

This clonotype has only a few counts. The chain joins TRBV11-2 to TRBJ2-1; D is ambiguous. This CDR3 comprises 16 residues. CDR1 is SGHAT and CDR2 is FQNNGV in the germline V gene. V lost 6 bases and J lost 7, with 22 bases in between. The CDR3 DNA sequence: TGTGCCAGCAGACGACCGGGCTCTCCCATGGGAAATGAGCAGTTCTTC. Translation: CASRRPGSPMGNEQFF.

This clonotype has more than one count but fewer than ten. The gene calls are TRBV7-6 and TRBJ2-1; D may be TRBD2 (6 bases). V dropped 1 base and J dropped 7 bases, with 20 bases sitting between them. This CDR3 contains 17 residues. From germline, CDR1 is SGHVS and CDR2 FNYEAQ. For the CDR3, the DNA is TGTGCCAGCAGCTTAGTCGGCGGCTGGCGGGATGAAAATGAGCAGTTCTTC. This encodes CASSLVGGWRDENEQFF. The full variable domain, with the rest looked up from reference TRBV7-6 and TRBJ2-1, is GAGVSQSPRYKVTKRGQDVALRCDPISGHVSLYWYRQALGQGPEFLTYFNYEAQQDKSGLPNDRFSAERPEGSISTLTIQRTEQRDSAMYRCASSLVGGWRDENEQFFGPGTRLTVL.

This clonotype has only a few counts. The CDR3 DNA follows: TGCAGCGTACAAGACAGGGGTGGTTACTACGAGCAGTACTTC. This encodes CSVQDRGGYYEQYF. This sequence joins TRBV29-1 and TRBJ2-7, with TRBD1 matching over 8 bases. V lost 6 bases to trimming and J lost 3 bases; unmatched junction nucleotides: 10. Germline assignment: CDR1 SQVTM and CDR2 ANQGSEA. There are 14 residues in the CDR3.

The J gene is TRBJ2-3, the V gene TRBV20-1; D not certain. The CDR3 length is 13 residues. Between the trimmed V and J ends, which lost 4 bases and 2 bases, there was a span of 10 bases. Germline V gene sequence: CDR1 DFQATT, CDR2 SNEGSKA (reference sequence). CDR3 amino acids: CSANGGSTDTQYF. CDR3 sequence (DNA): TGCAGTGCTAACGGCGGCTCCACAGATACGCAGTATTTT.

The chain has TRBV7-2 and TRBJ2-1; TRBD2 agrees at 15 bases. The V gene's germline CDR1 is SGHTA and CDR2 FQGNSA. V was clipped by 4 bases and J by 4 bases; unmatched bases: 17. The CDR3 loop spans 21 amino acids. This CDR3 is CASSSLVGLAGGPRLYNEQFF. The CDR3 DNA is TGTGCCAGCAGCTCCTTGGTCGGACTAGCGGGAGGGCCCCGCTTGTACAATGAGCAGTTCTTC.

In this sample, this clonotype turned up once. The chain couples TRBV20-1 to TRBJ2-5, with D tentatively TRBD1 or TRBD2 (6 bases each). Per germline, CDR1 DFQATT and CDR2 SNEGSKA (reference sequence). There are 14 residues in the CDR3. V was shortened by 6 bases and J by 5 bases, with 19 bases between the two germline ends. Here the CDR3 reads CSAPRDGGRETQYF. The CDR3 DNA is TGCAGTGCACCCCGGGACGGGGGCAGGGAGACCCAGTACTTC.

The gene calls are TRBV11-2 and TRBJ2-7; 9 positions match TRBD1. The germline V gene encodes CDR1 SGHAT and CDR2 FQNNGV. The J segment lost 3 bases and the V segment lost 1 base, leaving 7 bases of the junction unmatched. The CDR3 is 16 amino acids. The CDR3, as DNA: TGTGCCAGCAGCTTAGTGGGACAGGGATCACGCTACGAGCAGTACTTC. This encodes CASSLVGQGSRYEQYF.

This clonotype was observed at least ten times. This chain links TRBV7-2 with TRBJ1-5, with no clear D. Per germline, CDR1 SGHTA and CDR2 FQGNSA. This CDR3 spans 13 amino acids. With 5 bases removed from V and 7 bases from J, the gap between germline ends came to 12 bases. This CDR3 is CASSRALRQPQHF. CDR3 coding DNA: TGTGCCAGCAGCCGAGCCCTGAGGCAGCCCCAGCATTTT.

This clonotype was observed a handful of times. The J gene is TRBJ2-3, the V gene TRBV2; D is unresolved. The CDR3 is made up of 16 amino acids. The V end lost 6 bases, the J end lost 0 bases, and 16 bases lay between the germline ends. Germline assignment: CDR1 SNHLY and CDR2 FYNNEI. CDR3 residues: CASRAPSAPSTDTQYF. The CDR3 DNA reads TGTGCCAGCAGAGCCCCTAGTGCCCCAAGCACAGATACGCAGTATTTT.